The TCR beta chain under discussion was sequenced for a study of blood T cell repertoires in COVID-19. Study-wide context: From the United States, Italy and Spain came samples of acute and convalescent COVID-19. In each case, the material was cDNA or gDNA derived from T cells, B-cell-depleted T cells, or PBMCs.

This CDR3 spans 15 amino acids. Germline lookup yields CDR1 LNHNV and CDR2 YYDKDF (reference sequence). V was pared by 1 base and J by 5 bases, with 6 bases of the junction left unmatched. This clone was recorded once. Methods used by the authors: Estimates of nucleated cell counts were drawn from the amplification of reference gene primers. Profiling relied on immunoSEQ multiplex PCR, and the TCRdb table lists in-frame clones only, not all of them. For V, J and clone size, that table is used; D and trimming come from the DNA. The data show fewer than 200,000 clones, approximately 86% seen once. The Seattle patients joined while their infection was active and were tracked longitudinally afterward.

The receptor was derived from an elderly woman with COVID-19, enrolled during active disease. Material for sequencing was peripheral blood. The chain recombines TRBV15 with TRBJ2-7, with TRBD1 identical over 9 bases. CDR3 nucleotides: TGTGCCACCAGCAGAGGCGGACAGGGGAGCGACGAGCAGTACTTC. Its protein product is CATSRGGQGSDEQYF.